What follows describes a single TCR beta chain. This CDR3 region has 13 residues. Germline-derived CDR1 and CDR2 are SGHAT and FQNNGV. Unmatched junction bases numbered 5, after V lost 9 bases and J lost 3 bases. Libraries were prepared by immunoSEQ multiplex PCR; TCRdb keeps only in-frame clonotypes and omits some of them. There are about 60,000 clones in the sample; over 85% occur only once, and approximately 11% lies in the top ten. These data are taken from a study of Tregs in tolerant kidney transplant recipients. The sample was CD8+ T cells from blood, taken before the transplant. This receptor was identified in a human donor who received a combined kidney and bone marrow transplant. V usage is TRBV11-2 and J usage is TRBJ1-2; 9 nucleotides agree with TRBD1. The CDR3 loop is CASRGQGYYGYTF. The CDR3 region has the DNA TGTGCCAGTAGGGGACAGGGCTACTATGGCTACACCTTC. Supplemented by reference TRBV11-2 and TRBJ1-2, the full variable domain reads EAGVAQSPRYKIIEKRQSVAFWCNPISGHATLYWYQQILGQGPKLLIQFQNNGVVDDSQLPKDRFSAERLKGVDSTLKIQPAKLEDSAVYLCASRGQGYYGYTFGSGTRLTVV.